This T cell receptor beta chain is drawn from a study of shared clonotypes between healthy human individuals. Study-wide findings and caveats: An effect of sequencing depth on clonotype sharing among donors was expected. When naive CD4 clonotypes were compared across a few donors, 4% to 6.5% were shared.

CD45RO-negative cells were positively selected for CCR7, leaving out terminally differentiated effector memory CD45RA+ cells. In the sorted-subset replicate PCRs, roughly 210 ng DNA, around 30,000 T cell genomes, was used. Clones were sequenced by immunoSEQ multiplex PCR, and TCRdb holds only the in-frame ones, with some missing. The sample holds hundreds of thousands of clones; 80% to 95% are singletons and the top ten take more than 20%. A word on this clone: Its antigen is currently unknown.

This sequence originates from a man aged 30-40 years in good health. The sequencing input was naive CD8+ T cells sorted from blood.

CDR3 loop: CASRLPPGNSSYEQYF. The DNA of the CDR3 is TGTGCCAGCAGATTACCCCCGGGGAACAGCTCCTACGAGCAGTACTTC. The V call is TRBV7-8, the J call TRBJ2-7; a possible D gene is TRBD2 (5 bases). The CDR3 is made up of 16 amino acids. The germline gives CDR1 SGHVS, CDR2 FQNEAQ. Trimming took 6 bases from V and 0 from J, leaving 18 bases between them.